The T cell receptor beta chain described here comes from a study of blood T cell repertoires in COVID-19. The wider study: Material from acute and convalescent COVID-19 was sourced from the United States, Italy and Spain. T cells, B-cell-depleted T cells, or PBMCs supplied cDNA or gDNA.

CDR3 length: 13 residues. The authors' processing: Scientists estimated how many nucleated cells there were by amplifying reference gene primers. The repertoire was sequenced with immunoSEQ multiplex PCR; TCRdb's copy has only in-frame clones and lacks some. V and J calls and clone size come straight from that table; D and trimming were deduced from the DNA. The repertoire holds about 170,000 clones, with around 82% as singletons. V and J are TRBV21-1 and TRBJ1-4. TRBV21-1 is a known pseudogene. The source material was peripheral blood. This clonotype was sampled from a man between 60 and 70 years old who had recovered from COVID-19. CDR3 region: CASRSGANEKLFF. In nucleotides, the CDR3 is TGTGCCAGCCGGTCCGGGGCTAATGAAAAACTGTTTTTT.